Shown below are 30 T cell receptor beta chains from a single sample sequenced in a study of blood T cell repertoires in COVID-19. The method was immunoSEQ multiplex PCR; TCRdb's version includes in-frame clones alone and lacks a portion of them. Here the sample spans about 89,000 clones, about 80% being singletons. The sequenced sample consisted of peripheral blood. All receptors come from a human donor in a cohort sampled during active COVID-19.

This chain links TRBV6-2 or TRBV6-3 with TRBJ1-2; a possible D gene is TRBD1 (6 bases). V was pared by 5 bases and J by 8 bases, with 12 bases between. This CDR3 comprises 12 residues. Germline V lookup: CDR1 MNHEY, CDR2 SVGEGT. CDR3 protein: CASSVQGRGYTF. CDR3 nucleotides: TGTGCCAGCAGTGTACAGGGTCGGGGCTACACCTTC.

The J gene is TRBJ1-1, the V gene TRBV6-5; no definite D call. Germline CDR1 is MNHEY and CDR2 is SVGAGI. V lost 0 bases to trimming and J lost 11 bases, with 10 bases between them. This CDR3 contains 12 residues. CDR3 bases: TGTGCCAGCAGTTACTCGGAGGGTGCTGCTTTCTTT. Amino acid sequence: CASSYSEGAAFF.

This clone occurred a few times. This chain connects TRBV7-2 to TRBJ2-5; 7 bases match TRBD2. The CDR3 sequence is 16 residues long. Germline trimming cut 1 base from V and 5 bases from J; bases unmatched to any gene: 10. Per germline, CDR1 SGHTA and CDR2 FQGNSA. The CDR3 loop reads CASSLVSTSRAETQYF. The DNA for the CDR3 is TGTGCCAGCAGCTTAGTCTCGACTAGCCGGGCGGAGACCCAGTACTTC.

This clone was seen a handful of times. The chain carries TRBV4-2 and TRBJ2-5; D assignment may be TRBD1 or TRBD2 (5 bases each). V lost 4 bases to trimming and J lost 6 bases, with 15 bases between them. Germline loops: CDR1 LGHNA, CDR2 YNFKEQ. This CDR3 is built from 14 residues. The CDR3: CASSRDSGGKTQYF. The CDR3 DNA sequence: TGTGCCAGCAGCCGAGACAGCGGTGGGAAGACCCAGTACTTC.

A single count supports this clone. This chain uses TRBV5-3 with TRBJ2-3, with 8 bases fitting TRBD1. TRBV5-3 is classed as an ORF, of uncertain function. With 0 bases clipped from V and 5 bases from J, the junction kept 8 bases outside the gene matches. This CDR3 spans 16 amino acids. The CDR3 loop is CARSLVSGQGIDTQYF. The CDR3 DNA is TGTGCCAGAAGCTTGGTATCCGGACAGGGAATAGATACGCAGTATTTT.

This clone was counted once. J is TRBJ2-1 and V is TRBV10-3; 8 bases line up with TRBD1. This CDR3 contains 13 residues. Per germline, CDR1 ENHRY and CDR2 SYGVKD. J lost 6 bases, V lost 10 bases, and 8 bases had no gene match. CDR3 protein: CATTGTGPNEQFF. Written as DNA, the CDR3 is TGTGCCACTACTGGGACAGGTCCCAATGAGCAGTTCTTC.

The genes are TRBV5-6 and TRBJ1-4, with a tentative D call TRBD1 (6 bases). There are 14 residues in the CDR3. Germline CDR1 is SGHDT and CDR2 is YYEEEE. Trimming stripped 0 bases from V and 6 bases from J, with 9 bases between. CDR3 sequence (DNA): TGTGCCAGCAGCTTGGTAACAGGGTATGAAAAACTGTTTTTT. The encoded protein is CASSLVTGYEKLFF.

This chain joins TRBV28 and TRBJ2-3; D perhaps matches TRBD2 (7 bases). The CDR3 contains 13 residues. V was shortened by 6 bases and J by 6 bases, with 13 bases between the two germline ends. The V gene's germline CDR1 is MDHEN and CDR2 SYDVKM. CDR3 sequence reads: CASRTAGADTQYF. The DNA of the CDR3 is TGTGCCAGCAGGACTGCGGGGGCCGATACGCAGTATTTT.

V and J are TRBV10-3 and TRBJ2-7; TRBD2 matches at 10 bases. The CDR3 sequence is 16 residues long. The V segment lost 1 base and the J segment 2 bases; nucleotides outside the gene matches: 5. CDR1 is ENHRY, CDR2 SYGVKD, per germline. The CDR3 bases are TGTGCCATCAGTGAGTGGTCAGCGGGAGGGACCTACGAGCAGTACTTC. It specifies CAISEWSAGGTYEQYF.

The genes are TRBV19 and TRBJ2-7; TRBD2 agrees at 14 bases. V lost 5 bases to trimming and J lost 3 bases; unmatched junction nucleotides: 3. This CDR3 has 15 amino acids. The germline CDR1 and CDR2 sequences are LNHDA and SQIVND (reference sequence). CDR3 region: CASSEGLAGVYEQYF. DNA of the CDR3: TGTGCCAGTAGTGAGGGACTAGCGGGAGTCTACGAGCAGTACTTC.

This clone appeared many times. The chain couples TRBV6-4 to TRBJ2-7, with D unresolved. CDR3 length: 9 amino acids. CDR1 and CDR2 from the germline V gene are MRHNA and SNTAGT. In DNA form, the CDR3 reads TGTCCTCTAGTTTGGGAGCAGTACTTC. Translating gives CPLVWEQYF.

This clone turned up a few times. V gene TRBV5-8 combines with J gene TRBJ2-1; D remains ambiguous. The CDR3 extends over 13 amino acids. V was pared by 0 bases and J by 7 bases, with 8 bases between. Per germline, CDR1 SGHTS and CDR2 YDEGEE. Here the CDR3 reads CASSLVQANEQFF. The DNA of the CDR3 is TGTGCCAGCAGCTTGGTTCAGGCAAATGAGCAGTTCTTC. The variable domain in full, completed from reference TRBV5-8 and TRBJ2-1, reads EAGVTQSPTHLIKTRGQQATLRCSPISGHTSVYWYQQALGLGLQFLLWYDEGEERNRGNFPPRFSGRQFPNYSSELNVNALELEDSALYLCASSLVQANEQFFGPGTRLTVL.

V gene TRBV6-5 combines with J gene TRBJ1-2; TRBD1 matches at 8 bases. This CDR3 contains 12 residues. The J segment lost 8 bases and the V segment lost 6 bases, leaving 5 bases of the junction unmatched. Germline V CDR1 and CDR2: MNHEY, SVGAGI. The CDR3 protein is CASSGQGGGYTF. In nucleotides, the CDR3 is TGTGCCAGCAGCGGACAGGGTGGAGGCTACACCTTC.

Here the CDR3 reads CASSRLNTDTQYF. The CDR3 bases are TGTGCCAGCAGTCGACTCAACACAGATACGCAGTATTTT. The V and J genes are TRBV6-2 or TRBV6-3 and TRBJ2-3; D ambiguous. Trimming stripped 5 bases from V and 2 bases from J, with 8 bases between. The CDR3 length is 13 residues. CDR1 is MNHEY, CDR2 SVGEGT, per germline.

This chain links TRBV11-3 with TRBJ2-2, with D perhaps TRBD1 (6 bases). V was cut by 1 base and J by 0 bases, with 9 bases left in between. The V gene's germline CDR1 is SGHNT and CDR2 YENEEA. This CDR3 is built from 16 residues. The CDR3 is CASSLGAGANTGELFF. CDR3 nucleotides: TGTGCCAGCAGCTTAGGCGCAGGGGCGAACACCGGGGAGCTGTTTTTT.

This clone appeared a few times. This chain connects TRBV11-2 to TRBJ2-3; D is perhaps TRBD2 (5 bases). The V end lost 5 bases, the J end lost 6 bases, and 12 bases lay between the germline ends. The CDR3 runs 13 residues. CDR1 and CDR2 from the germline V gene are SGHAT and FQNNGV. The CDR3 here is CASSEDSWDTQYF. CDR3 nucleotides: TGTGCCAGCAGCGAGGACTCCTGGGATACGCAGTATTTT.

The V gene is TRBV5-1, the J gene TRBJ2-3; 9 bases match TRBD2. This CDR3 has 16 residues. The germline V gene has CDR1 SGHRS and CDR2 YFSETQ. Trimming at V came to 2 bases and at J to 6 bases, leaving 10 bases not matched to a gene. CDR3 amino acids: CASSFRSGRREDTQYF. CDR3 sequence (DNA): TGCGCCAGCAGCTTTCGTAGCGGGAGACGCGAGGATACGCAGTATTTT. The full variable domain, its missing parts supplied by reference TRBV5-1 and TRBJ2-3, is KAGVTQTPRYLIKTRGQQVTLSCSPISGHRSVSWYQQTPGQGLQFLFEYFSETQRNKGNFPGRFSGRQFSNSRSEMNVSTLELGDSALYLCASSFRSGRREDTQYFGPGTRLTVL.

In nucleotides, the CDR3 is TGTGCCAGCAGCTTAACCGCCTCGGGACTAGCGGACACCGGGGAGCTGTTTTTT. Translation: CASSLTASGLADTGELFF. This chain links TRBV7-3 with TRBJ2-2, with 11 nucleotides matching TRBD2. V was pared by 0 bases and J by 3 bases, with 6 bases of the junction left unmatched. In germline, CDR1 is SGHTA, CDR2 FQGTGA. This CDR3 has 18 amino acids.

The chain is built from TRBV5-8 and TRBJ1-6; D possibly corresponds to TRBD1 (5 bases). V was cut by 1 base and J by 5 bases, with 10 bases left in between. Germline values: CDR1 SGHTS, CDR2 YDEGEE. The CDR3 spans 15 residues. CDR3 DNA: TGTGCCAGCAGCTTGCTCAGGGCTGATAATTCACCCCTCCACTTT. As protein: CASSLLRADNSPLHF.

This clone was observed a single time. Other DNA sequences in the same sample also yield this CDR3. CDR3 loop: CSVSTGAYEQYF. The DNA of the CDR3 is TGCAGCGTTTCCACGGGAGCCTACGAGCAGTACTTC. The chain joins TRBV29-1 to TRBJ2-7; D is possibly TRBD2 (6 bases). V lost 5 bases and J 2 bases, leaving 10 bases between the germline ends. CDR3 length equals 12 residues. Per germline, CDR1 SQVTM and CDR2 ANQGSEA.

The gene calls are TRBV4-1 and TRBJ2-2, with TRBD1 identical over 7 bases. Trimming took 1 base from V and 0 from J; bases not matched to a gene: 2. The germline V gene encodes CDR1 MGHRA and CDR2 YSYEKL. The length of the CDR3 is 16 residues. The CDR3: CASSQGDRANTGELFF. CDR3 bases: TGCGCCAGCAGCCAAGGAGACAGGGCGAACACCGGGGAGCTGTTTTTT.

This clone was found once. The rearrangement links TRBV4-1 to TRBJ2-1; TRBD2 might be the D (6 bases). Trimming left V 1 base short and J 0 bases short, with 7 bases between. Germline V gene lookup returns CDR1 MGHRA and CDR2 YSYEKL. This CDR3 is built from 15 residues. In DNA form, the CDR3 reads TGCGCCAGCAGCCAAGGGGACTTCTCCTACAATGAGCAGTTCTTC. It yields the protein CASSQGDFSYNEQFF.

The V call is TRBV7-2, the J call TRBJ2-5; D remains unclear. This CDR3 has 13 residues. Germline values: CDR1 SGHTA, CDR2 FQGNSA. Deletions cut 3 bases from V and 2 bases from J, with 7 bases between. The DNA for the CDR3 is TGTGCCAGCAGCTTTGTTCTTCAAGAGACCCAGTACTTC. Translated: CASSFVLQETQYF.

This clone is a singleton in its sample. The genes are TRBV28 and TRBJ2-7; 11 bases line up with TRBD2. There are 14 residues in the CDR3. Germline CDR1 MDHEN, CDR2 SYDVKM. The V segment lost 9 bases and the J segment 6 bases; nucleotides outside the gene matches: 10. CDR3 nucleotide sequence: TGTGCCAGTATAGCGGGAGGGCGGAAGGGCGAGCAGTACTTC. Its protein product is CASIAGGRKGEQYF.

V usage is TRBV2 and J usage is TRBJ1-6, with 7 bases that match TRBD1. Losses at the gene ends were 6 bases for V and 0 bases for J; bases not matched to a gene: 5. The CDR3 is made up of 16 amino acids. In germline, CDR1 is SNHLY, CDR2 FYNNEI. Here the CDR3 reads CASSLRDSSYNSPLHF. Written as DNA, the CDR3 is TGTGCCAGCAGCTTGAGGGACAGCTCCTATAATTCACCCCTCCACTTT.

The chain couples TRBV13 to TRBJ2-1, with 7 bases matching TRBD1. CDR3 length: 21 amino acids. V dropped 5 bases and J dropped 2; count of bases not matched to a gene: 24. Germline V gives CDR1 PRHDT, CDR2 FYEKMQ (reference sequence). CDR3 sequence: CASSRTSPQDRFWGTYNEQFF. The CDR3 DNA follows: TGTGCCAGCAGCCGTACTTCGCCTCAGGACAGGTTTTGGGGAACCTACAATGAGCAGTTCTTC. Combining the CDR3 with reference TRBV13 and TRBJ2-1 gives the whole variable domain AAGVIQSPRHLIKEKRETATLKCYPIPRHDTVYWYQQGPGQDPQFLISFYEKMQSDKGSIPDRFSAQQFSDYHSELNMSSLELGDSALYFCASSRTSPQDRFWGTYNEQFFGPGTRLTVL.

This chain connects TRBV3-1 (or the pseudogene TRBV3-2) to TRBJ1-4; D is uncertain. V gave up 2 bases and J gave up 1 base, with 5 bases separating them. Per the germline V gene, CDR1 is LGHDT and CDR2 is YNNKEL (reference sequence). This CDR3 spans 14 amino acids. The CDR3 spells CASSQFLTNEKLFF. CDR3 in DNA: TGTGCCAGCAGCCAATTCCTAACTAATGAAAAACTGTTTTTT.

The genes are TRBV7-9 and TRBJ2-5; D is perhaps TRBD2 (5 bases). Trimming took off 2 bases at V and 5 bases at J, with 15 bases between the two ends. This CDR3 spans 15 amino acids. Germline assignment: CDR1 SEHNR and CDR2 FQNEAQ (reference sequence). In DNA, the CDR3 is TGTGCCAGCAGCTTAAACCCCAGCGGAGTGGAGACCCAGTACTTC. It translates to CASSLNPSGVETQYF. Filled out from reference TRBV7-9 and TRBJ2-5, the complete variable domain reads DTGVSQNPRHKITKRGQNVTFRCDPISEHNRLYWYRQTLGQGPEFLTYFQNEAQLEKSRLLSDRFSAERPKGSFSTLEIQRTEQGDSAMYLCASSLNPSGVETQYFGPGTRLLVL.

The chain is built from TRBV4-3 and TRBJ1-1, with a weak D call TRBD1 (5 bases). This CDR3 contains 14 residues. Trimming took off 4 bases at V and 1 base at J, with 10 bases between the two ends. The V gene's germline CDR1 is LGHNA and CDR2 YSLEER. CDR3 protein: CASSLQVRNTEAFF. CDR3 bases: TGCGCCAGCAGCCTACAGGTCCGGAACACTGAAGCTTTCTTT.

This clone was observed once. The CDR3 spells CASSTSLDSGITGELFF. CDR3 in DNA: TGTGCCAGCAGTACATCACTCGATAGCGGGATCACCGGGGAGCTGTTTTTT. The chain employs TRBV7-2 and TRBJ2-2; 8 bases map to TRBD2. The length of the CDR3 is 17 residues. The germline V gene encodes CDR1 SGHTA and CDR2 FQGNSA. V gave up 6 bases and J gave up 4 bases; unmatched junction bases: 13.